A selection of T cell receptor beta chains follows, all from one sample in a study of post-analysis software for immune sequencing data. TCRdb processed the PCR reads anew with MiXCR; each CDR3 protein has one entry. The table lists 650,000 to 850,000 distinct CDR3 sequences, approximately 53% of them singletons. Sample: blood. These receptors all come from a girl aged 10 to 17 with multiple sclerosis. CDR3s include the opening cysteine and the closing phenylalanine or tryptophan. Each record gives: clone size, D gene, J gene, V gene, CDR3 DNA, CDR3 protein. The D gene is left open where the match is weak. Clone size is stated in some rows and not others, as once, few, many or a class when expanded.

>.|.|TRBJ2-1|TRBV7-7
TGTGCCAGCAGCCAGGACGCCCACAATGAGCAGTTCTTC
CASSQDAHNEQFF
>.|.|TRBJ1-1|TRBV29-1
TGCAGCAGTCAGATGAACACTGAAGCTTTCTTT
CSSQMNTEAFF
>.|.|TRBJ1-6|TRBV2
TGTGCCAGCAGACCGGGACAAGGCCCACCCCTCCACTTT
CASRPGQGPPLHF
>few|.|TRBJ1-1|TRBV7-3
TGTGCCAGCAGCTTAACTCACGGGAAGGGAGCCCAGAGAAGGAGTACTGAAGCTTTCTTT
CASSLTHGKGAQRRSTEAFF
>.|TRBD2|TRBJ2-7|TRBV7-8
TGTGCCAGCAGCTATGGAAAGGGACTAGCAGATTACGAGCAGTACTTC
CASSYGKGLADYEQYF
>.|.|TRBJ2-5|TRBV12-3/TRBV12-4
TGTGCCAGCAGCCAGAGGGGGTCCTCCGGGCAAGAGACCCAGTACTTC
CASSQRGSSGQETQYF
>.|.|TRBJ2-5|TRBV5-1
TGCGCCAGCAGCTTTCGCGTCGTGGGGGCCAGCTTCTCTCAAGAGACCCAGTACTTC
CASSFRVVGASFSQETQYF
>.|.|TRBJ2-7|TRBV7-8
TGTGCCAGCAGCCAAGCGGACTACTACGAGCAGTACTTC
CASSQADYYEQYF
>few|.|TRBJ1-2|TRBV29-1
TGCAGGGCTTGTCGGACCGGAAACTATGGCTACACCTTC
CRACRTGNYGYTF
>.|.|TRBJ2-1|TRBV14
TGTGCCAGCAGCCGCGGAACTGGCCGGGTTCAGTTCTTC
CASSRGTGRVQFF
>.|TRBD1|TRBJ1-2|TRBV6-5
TGTGCCAGCAGTTTCCCGGGACAGCCTACCTACACCTTC
CASSFPGQPTYTF
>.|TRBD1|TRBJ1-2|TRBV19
TGTGCCAGTATGAGCAGGGGGCCCTACAACTATGGCTACACCTTC
CASMSRGPYNYGYTF
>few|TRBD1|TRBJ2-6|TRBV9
TGTGCCAGCAGCGCGACATTCTTGGACAGGAGACTCTCTGGGGCCAACGTCCTGACTTTC
CASSATFLDRRLSGANVLTF
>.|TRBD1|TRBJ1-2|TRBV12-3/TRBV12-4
TGTGCCAGCAGTGCAGGACAGGGAAATGCCTATGGCTACACCTTC
CASSAGQGNAYGYTF
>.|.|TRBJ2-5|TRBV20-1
TGCAGTGCTCAAAGGGACATGCAAGAGACCCAGTACTTC
CSAQRDMQETQYF
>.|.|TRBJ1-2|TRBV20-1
TGCAGTGCTAGAGGGTCGGGGGGAGGCTACACCTTC
CSARGSGGGYTF
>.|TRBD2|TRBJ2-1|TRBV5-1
TGCGCCAGCAGCTCCCTACTAGCGGGCATCAGCTCCTACAATGAGCAGTTCTTC
CASSSLLAGISSYNEQFF
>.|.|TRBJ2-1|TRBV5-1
TGCGCCAGCAGCTTACGGGAGTCCAATGAGCAGTTCTTC
CASSLRESNEQFF
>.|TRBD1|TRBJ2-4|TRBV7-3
TGTGCCAGCAGCTTCGACAGGGAGAACATTCAGTACTTC
CASSFDRENIQYF
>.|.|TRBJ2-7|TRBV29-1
TGCAGCGTTGAAGATCTTTCCATCAGGTACTTC
CSVEDLSIRYF
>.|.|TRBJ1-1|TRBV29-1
TGCAGCGTTGCCCACGGGGGGGCTTTCTTT
CSVAHGGAFF
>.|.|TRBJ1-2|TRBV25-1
TGTGCCAGCAGTCAGAGCGGGACAACATTCTCCCTTGCTGGCTACACCTTC
CASSQSGTTFSLAGYTF
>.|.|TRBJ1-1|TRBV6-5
TGTGCCAGCAGTTACTCGAGGAAGACCAGGAATCTAAAAGCTTTCTTT
CASSYSRKTRNLKAFF
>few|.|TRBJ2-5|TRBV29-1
TGCAGCGTTGAGGTGATAGCCGGAGAGACCCAGTACTTC
CSVEVIAGETQYF
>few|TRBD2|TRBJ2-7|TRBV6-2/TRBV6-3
TGTGCCAGCAGTTACTCCGGACTAGAATTTTGGCAGTACTTC
CASSYSGLEFWQYF
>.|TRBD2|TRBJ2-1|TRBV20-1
TGCAGTGCTCCCCGGACGCTAGCGGGAGAGCAGTTCTTC
CSAPRTLAGEQFF
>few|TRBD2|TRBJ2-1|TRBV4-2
TGTGCCAGCAGCCCAGAGGTCGCGGGAGGTTATTTCGATGAGCAGTTCTTC
CASSPEVAGGYFDEQFF
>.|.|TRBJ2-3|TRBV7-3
TGTGCCAGCAGCACAAAGGTACCCAATACGCAGTATTTT
CASSTKVPNTQYF
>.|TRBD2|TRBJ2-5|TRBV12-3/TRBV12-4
TGTGCCAGCAGGGGGACTAGCGTTAAAGGAGAGACCCAGTACTTC
CASRGTSVKGETQYF
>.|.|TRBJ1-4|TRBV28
TGTGCCAGCGGTGAAAAACTGTTTTTT
CASGEKLFF
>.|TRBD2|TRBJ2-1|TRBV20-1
TGCAGTGCTAGCGGGGCTAGCGGGAGGGACAATGAGCAGTTCTTC
CSASGASGRDNEQFF
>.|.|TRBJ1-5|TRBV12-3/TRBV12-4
TGTGCCAGCAGTTTTCGATATAGCAATCAGCCCCAGCATTTT
CASSFRYSNQPQHF
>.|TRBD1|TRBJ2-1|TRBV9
TGTGCCAGCAGGGGGGGGACAGGGAGATACAATGAGCAGTTCTTC
CASRGGTGRYNEQFF
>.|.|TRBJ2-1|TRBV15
TGTGCCACCAGCAGTCACGGGGATGAGCAGTTCTTC
CATSSHGDEQFF
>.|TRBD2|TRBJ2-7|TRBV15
TGTGCCACCAGCAGAGGTGCGCCGGGAGGTTCCGAGCAGTACTTC
CATSRGAPGGSEQYF
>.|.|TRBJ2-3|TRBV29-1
TGCAGCGCAGAGGGATGGTCCCTGACAGATACGCAGTATTTT
CSAEGWSLTDTQYF
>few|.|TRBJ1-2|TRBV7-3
TGTGCCAGCAGCTTACTTGGGGGCGGCTATGGCTACACCTTC
CASSLLGGGYGYTF
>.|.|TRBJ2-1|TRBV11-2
TGTGCCAGCAGCTCTAAACAGGGAGGTGAGCAGTTCTTC
CASSSKQGGEQFF
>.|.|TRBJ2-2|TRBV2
TGTGCCAGCGGGCAGGCGAGCACCGGGGAGCTGTTTTTT
CASGQASTGELFF
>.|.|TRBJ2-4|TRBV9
TGTGCCAGCAGAGAACGACAGTGGGGCCCCGAGGCCAAAAACATTCAGTACTTC
CASRERQWGPEAKNIQYF
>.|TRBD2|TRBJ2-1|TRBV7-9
TGTGCCAGCAGAACTAGCGGAACGAGCTCCTACAATGAGCAGTTCTTC
CASRTSGTSSYNEQFF
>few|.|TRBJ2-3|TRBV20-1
TGCAGTGCCACCGGTGCGGGACCTGGTAGCACAGATACGCAGTATTTT
CSATGAGPGSTDTQYF
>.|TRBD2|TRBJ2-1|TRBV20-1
TGCAGTGCTGGCCGACTAGCGGGAGTCCCGGATGAGCAGTTCTTC
CSAGRLAGVPDEQFF
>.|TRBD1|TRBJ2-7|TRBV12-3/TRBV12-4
TGTGCCAGCAGTCAGGGGGCTCGGGGGATGCTAAGGTACGAGCAGTACTTC
CASSQGARGMLRYEQYF
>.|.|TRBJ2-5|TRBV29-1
TGCAGCGCTGTTTGCCTTATACCGGCGGAGACCCAGTACTTC
CSAVCLIPAETQYF